These 25 T cell receptor beta chains were all obtained from the same sample, sequenced in a study of CD8 T cells in Susac syndrome. After extraction with the RNeasy kit, about 0.45 to 1 ug of the RNA was reverse transcribed using random hexamers. TCRdb re-derived calls from the immunoSEQ multiplex PCR reads in MiXCR, one entry per CDR3 protein. Found here are about 280,000 distinct CDR3 sequences, roughly 81% of them singletons; the top ten hold approximately 0.11%. The sequenced sample was CD8+ T cells from PBMCs. The receptor source for this set is a human donor with multiple sclerosis.

The chain is built from TRBV4-1 and TRBJ2-1; the D is unclear. CDR1 MGHRA and CDR2 YSYEKL come from the germline V gene. This CDR3 contains 13 residues. V lost 0 bases, J lost 10 bases, and 10 bases lay in between. The CDR3 spells CASSQERIAEQFF. Here the CDR3 DNA reads TGCGCCAGCAGCCAAGAGCGGATAGCCGAGCAGTTCTTC.

The gene calls are TRBV20-1 and TRBJ1-2; no clear D. The germline CDR1 and CDR2 sequences are DFQATT and SNEGSKA (reference sequence). Trimming stripped 1 base from V and 4 bases from J, with 10 bases between. The CDR3 totals 13 residues. Here the CDR3 DNA reads TGCAGTGCTAGAGTCCCAGACCCCTATGGCTACACCTTC. Protein product: CSARVPDPYGYTF.

The chain combines TRBV28 with TRBJ2-1, with a tentative D call TRBD2 (6 bases). The CDR3 has 15 amino acids. Germline V gene data show CDR1 as MDHEN and CDR2 as SYDVKM. V shed 7 bases and J shed 1 base, with 14 bases lying between them. The CDR3 bases are TGTGCCAGCACCGAGGACTACCGTTCCTACAATGAGCAGTTCTTC. It is translated as CASTEDYRSYNEQFF.

The CDR3 reads CSASSGLKETQYF. In nucleotides, the CDR3 is TGCAGTGCTAGCTCCGGACTCAAAGAGACCCAGTACTTC. V and J are TRBV20-1 and TRBJ2-5; maybe TRBD2 (5 bases). CDR1 and CDR2 from the germline V gene are DFQATT and SNEGSKA (reference sequence). The CDR3 has 13 amino acids. The V end lost 3 bases, the J end lost 3 bases, and 11 bases lay between the germline ends.

The V and J genes are TRBV29-1 and TRBJ2-1; D is uncertain. Trimming removed 1 base from V and 2 bases from J, with 12 bases in between. Germline CDR1 SQVTM, CDR2 ANQGSEA. The CDR3 is 15 amino acids. The CDR3 DNA reads as TGCAGCGTTGAAGTAAGGCTAGAAGCCTACAATGAGCAGTTCTTC. As protein: CSVEVRLEAYNEQFF.

The chain joins TRBV6-5 to TRBJ2-5; tentative D call: TRBD1 (6 bases). The CDR3 consists of 16 residues. Germline V gene lookup returns CDR1 MNHEY and CDR2 SVGAGI. V lost 2 bases to trimming and J lost 5 bases, with 18 bases between them. CDR3 bases: TGTGCCAGCAGTTACCGACCCGGGACATTGTGGGAGACCCAGTACTTC. It yields the protein CASSYRPGTLWETQYF.

This chain links TRBV6-1 with TRBJ2-7, with D perhaps TRBD1 (5 bases). The germline V gene has CDR1 MNHNS and CDR2 SASEGT. The CDR3 loop spans 16 amino acids. Trimming shortened V by 6 bases and J by 2 bases, and 20 bases separated the two germline ends. CDR3 sequence: CASSQQESGWPYEQYF. The CDR3 bases are TGTGCCAGCAGCCAACAGGAGTCAGGGTGGCCCTACGAGCAGTACTTC.

This chain uses TRBV20-1 with TRBJ2-1; 8 bases align to TRBD2. J gave up 2 bases and V 4 bases, and 7 bases lay outside the gene matches. The CDR3 is 15 amino acids. In germline, CDR1 is DFQATT, CDR2 SNEGSKA (reference sequence). The DNA for the CDR3 is TGCAGTGCTACTTCAGCGGGAGAGACCTACAATGAGCAGTTCTTC. It specifies CSATSAGETYNEQFF.

The gene calls are TRBV7-9 and TRBJ2-3; D remains unclear. The J call is in doubt because the DNA end fits TRBJ1-5 better. This CDR3 spans 16 amino acids. Looked up from germline, CDR1 is SEHNR and CDR2 is FQNEAQ (reference sequence). CDR3: CASSLDRGRSTDTQHF. CDR3 sequence (DNA): TGTGCCAGCAGCTTAGATCGTGGGAGGAGCACAGATACGCAGCATTTT.

The chain couples TRBV27 to TRBJ1-2; D remains unclear. The V gene's germline CDR1 is MNHEY and CDR2 SMNVEV (reference sequence). V was pared by 0 bases and J by 8 bases, with 10 bases between. The CDR3 length is 13 residues. Here the CDR3 reads CASSLSGPGGYTF. CDR3 coding DNA: TGTGCCAGCAGTTTATCGGGCCCCGGGGGCTACACCTTC.

V is TRBV5-4 and J is TRBJ1-2; possible D gene TRBD1, 6 bases. Germline V lookup: CDR1 SGHNT, CDR2 YYREEE (reference sequence). CDR3 length: 13 amino acids. Trimming left V 0 bases short and J 5 bases short, with 8 bases between. The chain's CDR3 is CASSLVQGYGYTF. The CDR3 bases are TGTGCCAGCAGCTTGGTACAGGGTTATGGCTACACCTTC.

The rearrangement joins TRBV13 to TRBJ2-1; weak D call: TRBD2 (6 bases). The CDR3 is 15 amino acids. From germline, CDR1 is PRHDT and CDR2 FYEKMQ (reference sequence). Trimming shortened V by 4 bases and J by 7 bases, and 17 bases separated the two germline ends. The CDR3 loop reads CASSSGLRTPNEQFF. The CDR3 DNA follows: TGTGCCAGCAGCTCTGGACTAAGAACGCCGAATGAGCAGTTCTTC.

This clonotype was found a few times. The J gene is TRBJ2-1, the V gene TRBV11-1, with D unresolved. Trimming cost V 1 base and J 0 bases, with 7 bases left between them. This CDR3 is 15 amino acids long. The germline V gene has CDR1 SGHAT and CDR2 FQDESV (reference sequence). This chain's CDR3 is CASSLGLSSYNEQFF. The CDR3 DNA reads as TGTGCCAGCAGCTTAGGACTCTCCTCCTACAATGAGCAGTTCTTC.

The gene calls are TRBV29-1 and TRBJ1-1; no clear D gene. The V gene's germline CDR1 is SQVTM and CDR2 ANQGSEA. The V end lost 4 bases, the J end lost 8 bases, and 11 bases lay between the germline ends. The CDR3 is 11 amino acids. The CDR3 bases are TGCAGCGTTGGGAGCTTAAGAGAAGCTTTCTTT. This sequence encodes CSVGSLREAFF.

This chain connects TRBV10-3 to TRBJ1-1; D call uncertain. The germline V gene encodes CDR1 ENHRY and CDR2 SYGVKD. This CDR3 region has 14 residues. Trimming pared 0 bases from V and 8 bases from J, leaving 13 bases between. CDR3 coding DNA: TGTGCCATCAGTGAGTCTACTACCGGGCCCGAAGCTTTCTTT. Its translation is CAISESTTGPEAFF.

This chain uses TRBV5-1 with TRBJ1-6; D gene ambiguous. The length of the CDR3 is 18 residues. The V end was cut by 0 bases, the J end by 7 bases, with 20 bases between. Germline V gene sequence: CDR1 SGHRS, CDR2 YFSETQ. CDR3: CASSLEVSTSVPNSPLHF. In DNA form, the CDR3 reads TGCGCCAGCAGCTTGGAGGTTTCCACCTCAGTCCCGAATTCACCCCTCCACTTT. Complete variable domain (other parts from reference TRBV5-1 and TRBJ1-6): KAGVTQTPRYLIKTRGQQVTLSCSPISGHRSVSWYQQTPGQGLQFLFEYFSETQRNKGNFPGRFSGRQFSNSRSEMNVSTLELGDSALYLCASSLEVSTSVPNSPLHFGNGTRLTVT.

This clonotype was counted a single time. The V and J genes are TRBV6-2 or TRBV6-3 and TRBJ1-5, with TRBD1 identical over 9 bases. Germline CDR1 MNHEY, CDR2 SVGEGT. V lost 4 bases to trimming and J lost 6 bases; unmatched junction nucleotides: 10. This CDR3 region has 16 residues. Written as DNA, the CDR3 is TGTGCCAGCAGTTTCCCACCGGGACAGGGAGTTCAGCCCCAGCATTTT. Protein product: CASSFPPGQGVQPQHF.

The V and J genes are TRBV14 and TRBJ2-1, with D perhaps TRBD2 (6 bases). Germline V gene data show CDR1 as SGHDN and CDR2 as FVKESK. Trimming removed 10 bases at V and 4 bases at J, with 8 bases between. CDR3 length: 11 amino acids. The CDR3 loop is CAIGTYNEQFF. The CDR3 coding sequence is TGTGCCATCGGGACTTACAATGAGCAGTTCTTC.

This clonotype was observed a few times. The chain joins TRBV6-1 to TRBJ2-5; D may be TRBD2 (5 bases). V was clipped by 6 bases and J by 5 bases, with 16 bases between them. The CDR3 runs 14 residues. CDR1 MNHNS and CDR2 SASEGT come from the germline V gene. The CDR3 region has the DNA TGTGCCAGCAGCCAACTAGAGGGTCTGGAGACCCAGTACTTC. Translating gives CASSQLEGLETQYF.

The rearrangement links TRBV20-1 to TRBJ1-1; TRBD1 agrees at 9 bases. Germline V gene sequence: CDR1 DFQATT, CDR2 SNEGSKA (reference sequence). The CDR3 contains 13 residues. Losses at the gene ends were 3 bases for V and 5 bases for J; bases not matched to a gene: 4. The DNA for the CDR3 is TGCAGTGCTAGCGGACAGGGGAGGACTGAAGCTTTCTTT. It specifies CSASGQGRTEAFF.

This clonotype was recorded a few times. The chain employs TRBV7-2 and TRBJ1-2, with D maybe TRBD1 (6 bases). Germline V gene data show CDR1 as SGHTA and CDR2 as FQGNSA. V lost 2 bases and J 6 bases, leaving 10 bases between the germline ends. This CDR3 region has 13 residues. In nucleotides, the CDR3 is TGTGCCAGCAGCTTACAGGGGAGGAATGGCTACACCTTC. Translated: CASSLQGRNGYTF.

V is TRBV5-1 and J is TRBJ2-1; 11 nucleotides match TRBD2. This CDR3 has 16 amino acids. The J segment lost 11 bases and the V segment lost 3 bases, leaving 13 bases of the junction unmatched. Germline CDR1 SGHRS, CDR2 YFSETQ. CDR3 DNA: TGCGCCAGCAGCTCTTTAGCGGGAGGGGACTTGAATAAGCAGTTCTTC. It encodes CASSSLAGGDLNKQFF. Filled out from reference TRBV5-1 and TRBJ2-1, the complete variable domain reads KAGVTQTPRYLIKTRGQQVTLSCSPISGHRSVSWYQQTPGQGLQFLFEYFSETQRNKGNFPGRFSGRQFSNSRSEMNVSTLELGDSALYLCASSSLAGGDLNKQFFGPGTRLTVL.

This clonotype has just one count. The V gene is TRBV29-1, the J gene TRBJ2-5; 11 bases fit TRBD2. Trimming removed 0 bases from V and 4 bases from J; junction bases left unmatched: 10. The CDR3 is 17 amino acids. Germline values: CDR1 SQVTM, CDR2 ANQGSEA. DNA of the CDR3: TGCAGCGTTGAAGATTTTTCAGGGCTAGCGGGAGGAGAGACCCAGTACTTC. This codes for CSVEDFSGLAGGETQYF.

The rearrangement links TRBV28 to TRBJ2-1; D possibly corresponds to TRBD1 (5 bases). Germline V lookup: CDR1 MDHEN, CDR2 SYDVKM. The V end was cut by 2 bases, the J end by 9 bases, with 11 bases between. The CDR3 runs to 13 residues. This chain's CDR3 is CASSLVQESEQFF. DNA for the CDR3: TGTGCCAGCAGTTTAGTACAGGAAAGTGAGCAGTTCTTC.

The chain employs TRBV27 and TRBJ2-1; D not certain. CDR1 and CDR2 (germline): MNHEY, SMNVEV (reference sequence). Trimming pared 6 bases from V and 1 base from J, leaving 4 bases between. There are 12 residues in the CDR3. The CDR3 bases are TGTGCCAGCAGGCCTTCCTACAATGAGCAGTTCTTC. Residues: CASRPSYNEQFF.